This TCR beta chain was found in a study of shared clonotypes between healthy human individuals. The wider study: A donor's plate count was three for CD4 naive and three for CD4 memory; CD8 naive had two and CD8 memory one. Study conclusions and caveats: Inspection by rarefaction showed sorted-subset sequencing to be incomplete despite large depth.

The germline CDR1 and CDR2 sequences are SGHDT and YYEEEE. V was clipped by 0 bases and J by 4 bases, with 5 bases between them. The length of the CDR3 is 13 residues. In the authors' workflow: ImmunoSEQ yielded junction-only sequences lacking quality scores, so filtering differed. Only in-frame clones appear in the TCRdb table, and some are missing; sequencing was by immunoSEQ multiplex PCR. Clone size and V and J calls were adopted from that table, with D and trimming inferred from the DNA. The sample lists around 2.1 million clones; almost 96% were seen once. A CD45RA+ naive subset and a CD45RA-negative memory subset were split from CD4+ cells. A word on this clone: Its antigen is undetermined.

The chain has TRBV5-6 and TRBJ1-5; D is uncertain. The sample taken for sequencing was naive CD4+ T cells sorted from blood. Subset: CD45RA+ positively selected. This TCR was recovered from a man aged 18 to 29 in good health. CDR3 nucleotide sequence: TGTGCCAGCAGCTTGGGCTGGAATCAGCCCCAGCATTTT. Protein sequence: CASSLGWNQPQHF.